A single T cell receptor (beta chain) is shown here with its context. The antigen is unknown. One entry per CDR3 protein results from TCRdb running MiXCR on the reads. The sample has a few hundred thousand distinct CDR3 sequences, approximately 40% seen once. This CDR3 contains 20 residues. Germline V gives CDR1 SGHVS, CDR2 FQNEAQ. The V segment lost 5 bases and the J segment 4 bases; nucleotides outside the gene matches: 19. This entry belongs to a study of T cell repertoires in cytomegalovirus infection. The wider study: HLA-B-restricted CMV epitopes that are well studied, plus recently identified HLA-C-restricted ones, were used by the study. Public TCR beta signatures were indicative of both CMV infection and a matching HLA type.

Study-wide results and caveats: Summed public TCR beta family frequency identified CMV carriers bearing the relevant HLA. CMV-specific TCR beta clonotypes restricted by HLA-C were the ones dominating the ex vivo response.

The chain recombines TRBV7-8 with TRBJ2-7; TRBD2 matches at 14 bases. The source material was cultured PBMCs, sampled from culture after CMV antigen stimulation. This sequence was found in a human donor in good health (CMV status not recorded). Some clones in this sample may be carry-over from other donors' samples. The CDR3 spells CASSPSEGLAGVNWPYEQYF. The CDR3 DNA reads TGTGCCAGCAGCCCCTCCGAGGGACTAGCGGGAGTCAATTGGCCTTACGAGCAGTACTTC.